This T cell receptor beta chain comes out of a study of T-cell memory formation after mild COVID-19. UMIs and sample barcodes were carried by the TCR alpha and TCR beta cDNA libraries that 5'RACE produced using constant-segment primers. TCRdb re-derived calls from the 5' RACE reads in MiXCR, one entry per CDR3 protein. Among roughly 300,000 distinct CDR3 sequences listed, less than 9.5% were seen once. The study, taken as a whole, reports: Contracting CD4+ clones lay largely in CM and EM, with CD8+ ones residing in EMRA.

Germline-derived CDR1 and CDR2 are LNHDA and SQIVND (reference sequence). V lost 10 bases to trimming and J lost 7 bases, with 19 bases between them. This CDR3 is built from 13 residues. About this clonotype: Its matching antigen is unknown.

The material sequenced was PBMCs or a T cell subset sorted from them (not recorded which). This clonotype originated in a man younger than 35 who had mild COVID-19 (a few samples of this study predate the infection). Cell type and time point are not known. The chain is built from TRBV19 and TRBJ1-1; D is unclear. CDR3 protein: CATYPYPDGEAFF. Here the CDR3 DNA reads TGTGCCACTTACCCCTATCCGGACGGTGAAGCTTTCTTT. The full variable domain, completed using reference TRBV19 and TRBJ1-1, is DGGITQSPKYLFRKEGQNVTLSCEQNLNHDAMYWYRQDPGQGLRLIYYSQIVNDFQKGDIAEGYSVSREKKESFPLTVTSAQKNPTAFYLCATYPYPDGEAFFGQGTRLTVV.